The clone carrying this TCR beta chain came up a few times. The antigen is undetermined. Germline CDR1 and CDR2: SGHTA and FQGNSA. With 7 bases clipped from V and 2 bases from J, the junction kept 10 bases outside the gene matches. The CDR3 length is 15 residues. The sample is drawn from a study of beta chain features in type 1 diabetes. Via CD45RO/CCR7/CD25/CD127/CD95/CD27, cells of the CD4+ naive, central memory, regulatory and stem cell-like memory subsets were sorted. Since all of the isolated RNA was reverse transcribed, expressed TCRB transcripts were what got sequenced. It was found that naive, central memory and regulatory T cell samples averaged around 3.7 million reads. Libraries were prepared by immunoSEQ multiplex PCR; TCRdb keeps only in-frame clonotypes and omits some of them. Among 850,000 to 900,000 clones listed, roughly 17% were seen once. Points from the study as a whole: In patients and controls equally, PCR might favor templates that are shorter.

Sequenced sample: naive CD4+ T cells from blood. This receptor was taken from a woman aged 18-35 years in good health. This chain joins TRBV7-2 and TRBJ2-7; TRBD2 matches 8 bases. This CDR3 reads CASTSFGRATYEQYF. In DNA form, the CDR3 reads TGTGCCAGCACCTCCTTCGGGAGGGCAACCTACGAGCAGTACTTC. The full variable domain, in which reference TRBV7-2 and TRBJ2-7 provide the parts outside the CDR3, is GAGVSQSPSNKVTEKGKDVELRCDPISGHTALYWYRQSLGQGLEFLIYFQGNSAPDKSGLPSDRFSAERTGGSVSTLTIQRTQQEDSAVYLCASTSFGRATYEQYFGPGTRLTVT.